Given below is one T cell receptor beta chain in context. What antigen it recognizes has not been identified. It has no much larger one-base neighbor in the sample; base qualities were not kept. TCR alpha and beta CDR3 regions were amplified with the iRepertoire nested amplicon-rescue multiplex PCR (arm-PCR) platform from RNA. One-step reverse transcription and amplification used about 95-400 ng of tissue mRNA or PBMC total RNA as input. Following bead purification, Illumina adapters were added through a secondary multiplex PCR, and the libraries were then gel-purified between 200 and 400 bp. Demultiplexing relied on internal 6-nucleotide barcodes carried by the libraries. Sequencing of the libraries was done on an Illumina MiSeq using 2x220 or 2x250 nucleotide paired-end reads. In the original analysis: FLASH 1.2.11 was used to merge paired reads, and BWA-MEM then aligned the reads to the GRCh37 human genome before TRA and TRB reads were extracted. V and J assignment used an IMGT-derived reference of cassette sequences and CDR3 motifs that included pseudogenes. Reads were translated in three frames, and productive CDR3s were defined as those with a C...FGXG motif and no stop codons. Unique combinations of V-J cassette pair and CDR3 amino acid sequence were defined as clonotypes. Filtering of reads was based on Hamming distance, with the threshold set by the sequence error rate of each sample in mapped regions. TCRdb reprocessing: public reads trimmed at Q25 with fastp, clones called with MiXCR, in-frame beta chains kept. Under each unique CDR3 protein, matching rows form one entry showing the most common genes and DNA. TCRdb's processing, not the authors', yielded these V and J calls. This sample lists fewer than 500,000 distinct CDR3 sequences; 41% were detected once. Jointly, the top ten make up approximately 12% of the sample.

The CDR3 contains 16 residues, cysteine and phenylalanine counted. Solely the CDR3 DNA is kept, with 48 bases framed from the first base. V loses 3 bases of germline sequence and J loses 5 bases, and the interval between the two ends is 16 bases. The germline V gene supplies CDR1 MDHEN and CDR2 SYDVKM. These data are taken from a study of glioma-infiltrating T cells (dated by TCRdb to the mid-2010s). With regard to the full study: Low-grade gliomas were represented by WHO grade II oligodendrogliomas or astrocytomas, and glioblastomas were represented by WHO grade IV tumors that were sampled at initial rather than recurrent diagnosis. To measure how far tissue and blood T-cell populations diverged, each tissue-infiltrating repertoire was compared against the peripheral blood repertoire of the same patient. Sequencing of TCR alpha- and beta-chain repertoires was performed on glioma tissue, on non-neoplastic brain tissue, and on matched peripheral blood mononuclear cells. Dexamethasone was administered to glioma patients for six or fewer days before surgery. The paired cohort comprised three low-grade glioma patients, about eight primary glioblastoma patients and three non-glioma patients contributing non-neoplastic brain tissue. For blood libraries, the target was 4.5- to 10-fold sequencing coverage of 850,000 to 1,000,000 peripheral T cells.

Surgical brain or tumor specimens were cryofrozen in liquid nitrogen immediately after resection, and peripheral blood cells were collected concurrently. Paper-wide results and their limitations: VJ-independent divergence between tissue and blood was below expectation in non-neoplastic patients but above expectation in all gliomas, especially low-grade gliomas. Patients with low tissue-blood divergence were marked by a signature set of shared blood CDR3 motifs, and this signature set was depleted in highly divergent patients. Very few CDR3 sequences were shared between tissue and blood, attributed to high CDR3 diversity and limited sampling. The group comparisons were based on small numbers of patients: three non-neoplastic, three low-grade glioma and roughly eight glioblastoma patients.

The rearranged segments are TRBV28 and TRBJ2-2, and TRBD1 may be the D gene, going by 6 matching bases. The receptor was isolated from a human donor with low-grade glioma or glioblastoma, undergoing nonglioma brain surgery, or in good health (not recorded which). The sample comprised glioma tissue, nonneoplastic brain tissue, or PBMCs (not recorded which). The DNA sequence is TGTGCCAGCAGTTTGATGGGGACAATCTCGACCGGGGAGCTGTTTTTT. Its protein reads: CASSLMGTISTGELFF.